This T cell receptor beta chain was captured by sequencing in a study of blood T cell repertoires in COVID-19. The protocol was immunoSEQ multiplex PCR, while the TCRdb copy is restricted to in-frame clones and leaves out a portion. Of approximately 360,000 clones detected, roughly 86% appear once; the ten largest clones hold more than 1.5%. Cohort allocation depended upon clinical history that participants reported. This CDR3 spans 11 amino acids. Germline V gene sequence: CDR1 MNHEY, CDR2 SVGAGI. Trimming left V 6 bases short and J 2 bases short, with 3 bases between. V gene TRBV6-5 combines with J gene TRBJ2-3, with D unresolved. This sequence was found in a man aged 35-49 years in a cohort exposed to, infected with or recovered from COVID-19 (not recorded which). Source material: PBMCs or T cells enriched from blood (not recorded which). CDR3 sequence (DNA): TGTGCCAGCAGATACACAGATACGCAGTATTTT. Amino acids: CASRYTDTQYF.